This T cell receptor beta chain was identified in a study of cytomegalovirus exposure and HLA in healthy donors (TCRdb year 2017). Turning to the overall study: According to a later analysis, one platform produced both the roughly 120 validation repertoires and the 670 or so repertoires of the first cohort. The aim of the study was to test whether cataloging public T cell receptors could identify signatures of past pathogen exposure. A separate validation cohort of 100 to 150 different subjects was used in addition to the roughly 670-subject first cohort. The study combined high-throughput TCR immunosequencing, statistical association of individual TCRs with disease status, and machine learning to predict cytomegalovirus infection status.

The CDR3 holds 18 amino acids from the cysteine to the phenylalanine. Kept here is only the CDR3 DNA, which spans 54 bases and is read in frame from base 1. Relative to germline, V is missing 4 bases and J is missing 2 bases, with 14 bases of the junction outside any gene match. CDR1 SGHDT and CDR2 YYEEEE were looked up in the germline V gene. This clone occurred once. Its antigen specificity is not known. One base away there is no much larger clone; base qualities are not given. To prepare the library, the immunoSEQ multiplex PCR assay was applied. The study's processing was this. To diagnose cytomegalovirus status from the catalog of TCR beta chain sequences, a statistical classification framework was built. TCRdb took over this immuneACCESS table, retaining in-frame rearrangements with V and J assigned. Such tables are incomplete; in checked studies, under half of the missing clones stem from an unresolved V gene, and the remainder is unexplained. That table is the source of V, J and clone size, and D and trimming were worked out from the DNA. Counted in this sample were about 200,000 clones; roughly 82% of them appeared once. Around 15% of the sample rests with the top ten.

The donors belonged to the validation cohort of around 130 subjects, which was separate from the approximately 610-subject first cohort. Summary of the overall study and its limitations: The validation cohort had no HLA typing available for a later analysis, so co-occurrence within that cohort was assessed over all 120 or so repertoires. Across donors, most TCR sequences were observed very rarely, whereas some public TCRs were present in many individuals. The classifier was reported to diagnose cytomegalovirus status with high specificity and sensitivity in both the original cohort and the validation cohort. According to the authors, the approach could potentially be generalized to other disease states and immunological phenotypes. A later analysis found that TCRs clustered in the first cohort also tended to co-occur in the roughly 120 validation repertoires, with approximately 94% of cluster scores above 0. The study gave a list of some 150 TCR beta chains associated with cytomegalovirus. Three of the identified cytomegalovirus-associated TCR beta chains were confirmed in vitro to be specific for cytomegalovirus antigens.

The receptor's source is a woman younger than 45 in good health and CMV-seropositive. Sequencing input: PBMCs. The rearrangement combines TRBV5-6 with TRBJ2-2; TRBD1 agrees with 7 junctional bases. The DNA sequence is as follows: TGTGCCAGCAGCCCGAATCCCCACAGGGGAGATAACACCGGGGAGCTGTTTTTT. Its protein product is CASSPNPHRGDNTGELFF.